These T cell receptor beta chains were read from a single sample in a study of blood T cell repertoires in COVID-19. Data came from immunoSEQ multiplex PCR; TCRdb stores just in-frame clones and leaves some out. This table has roughly 100,000 clones, 84% appearing once. The specimen sequenced was peripheral blood. These receptors came from a human donor in a cohort sampled during active or convalescent COVID-19. CDR3s include the opening cysteine and the closing phenylalanine or tryptophan. D genes are given only for firm matches. The size of a clone is reported for some rows only, either as once, few or many, or as a class for expanded clones.

V gene: TRBV2
J gene: TRBJ1-2
clone size: .
D gene: .
CDR3 DNA: TGTGCCAGCAGTGAAGGGCTCTATGGCTACACCTTC
CDR3 protein: CASSEGLYGYTF

V gene: TRBV27
J gene: TRBJ1-5
clone size: few
D gene: .
CDR3 DNA: TGTGCCAGCAGTTCGAGCGTCCGCAATCAGCCCCAGCATTTT
CDR3 protein: CASSSSVRNQPQHF

V gene: TRBV18
J gene: TRBJ1-6
clone size: .
D gene: TRBD1
CDR3 DNA: TGTGCCAGCTCACCACTAGGCAGGGGGACAAATTCACCCCTCCACTTT
CDR3 protein: CASSPLGRGTNSPLHF

V gene: TRBV6-6
J gene: TRBJ2-5
clone size: once
D gene: .
CDR3 DNA: TGTGCCAGCGAAGGAGTCAGGGGAGAGACCCAGTACTTC
CDR3 protein: CASEGVRGETQYF

V gene: TRBV15
J gene: TRBJ2-5
clone size: .
D gene: TRBD2
CDR3 DNA: TGTGCCACCAGCAGAGAACGAGCGGGGATAGTAATAGAGACCCAGTACTTC
CDR3 protein: CATSRERAGIVIETQYF

V gene: TRBV28
J gene: TRBJ1-2
clone size: few
D gene: .
CDR3 DNA: TGTGCCAGCAGTTTGGCCGGGGGTCCCTCGTATGGCTACACCTTC
CDR3 protein: CASSLAGGPSYGYTF

V gene: TRBV6-5
J gene: TRBJ1-5
clone size: once
D gene: .
CDR3 DNA: TGTGCCAGCAACCGGGACACCGCGTTGCAGCCCCAGCATTTT
CDR3 protein: CASNRDTALQPQHF

V gene: TRBV5-4
J gene: TRBJ2-1
clone size: .
D gene: TRBD2
CDR3 DNA: TGTGCCAGCATCAGAACTAGCGGGGCCTTCAATGAGCAGTTCTTC
CDR3 protein: CASIRTSGAFNEQFF

V gene: TRBV7-2
J gene: TRBJ2-3
clone size: .
D gene: .
CDR3 DNA: TGTGCCAGCAGCTTAGCTGGACACCTTGATACGCAGTATTTT
CDR3 protein: CASSLAGHLDTQYF

V gene: TRBV11-3
J gene: TRBJ1-1
clone size: .
D gene: .
CDR3 DNA: TGTGCCAGCAGCGAGGACGGGGGGAACACTGAAGCTTTCTTT
CDR3 protein: CASSEDGGNTEAFF

V gene: TRBV19
J gene: TRBJ1-2
clone size: .
D gene: .
CDR3 DNA: TGTGCCAGTAGTATTCCGACAGTCACAACCTATGGCTACACCTTC
CDR3 protein: CASSIPTVTTYGYTF

V gene: TRBV29-1
J gene: TRBJ2-5
clone size: .
D gene: .
CDR3 DNA: TGCAGCGTTGCCCGGGATTTCGGGGAGACCCAGTACTTC
CDR3 protein: CSVARDFGETQYF

V gene: TRBV4-2
J gene: TRBJ2-2
clone size: .
D gene: TRBD1
CDR3 DNA: TGTGCCAGCAGCCCACGGGCGAGGGGGCCCGGGGAGCTGTTTTTT
CDR3 protein: CASSPRARGPGELFF

V gene: TRBV9
J gene: TRBJ1-5
clone size: .
D gene: TRBD1
CDR3 DNA: TGTGCCAGCAGCGCGGGACAGGGGAACAATCAGCCCCAGCATTTT
CDR3 protein: CASSAGQGNNQPQHF

V gene: TRBV24-1
J gene: TRBJ1-2
clone size: .
D gene: TRBD1
CDR3 DNA: TGTGCCACCAGTCGGACAGGGGCCTATGGCTACACCTTC
CDR3 protein: CATSRTGAYGYTF

V gene: TRBV6-2/TRBV6-3
J gene: TRBJ1-1
clone size: .
D gene: .
CDR3 DNA: TGTGCCAGCAGTTACTCGACAGAAACTTTCTTT
CDR3 protein: CASSYSTETFF

V gene: TRBV4-3
J gene: TRBJ1-3
clone size: many
D gene: .
CDR3 DNA: TGCGCCCCCAGCCCCCGGTGGGGGGGACGTCCTGGAAACACCATATATTTT
CDR3 protein: CAPSPRWGGRPGNTIYF

V gene: TRBV30
J gene: TRBJ2-2
clone size: .
D gene: .
CDR3 DNA: TGTGCCTGGAGGTCGGGATACACCGGGGAGCTGTTTTTT
CDR3 protein: CAWRSGYTGELFF

V gene: TRBV11-3
J gene: TRBJ1-1
clone size: .
D gene: TRBD1
CDR3 DNA: TGTGCCAGCAGCTTCAGGGGGCTCGGGAACACTGAAGCTTTCTTT
CDR3 protein: CASSFRGLGNTEAFF

V gene: TRBV6-5
J gene: TRBJ1-1
clone size: .
D gene: .
CDR3 DNA: TGTGCCAGCACCGAAGGTGGGGGGGCTGGAACTGAAGCTTTCTTT
CDR3 protein: CASTEGGGAGTEAFF

V gene: TRBV5-6
J gene: TRBJ1-2
clone size: .
D gene: .
CDR3 DNA: TGTGCCAGCAGCGGAGGACGGTACGCCTATGGCTACACCTTC
CDR3 protein: CASSGGRYAYGYTF

V gene: TRBV18
J gene: TRBJ2-7
clone size: .
D gene: .
CDR3 DNA: TGTGCCAGCTCACCAGCTAGCACCTACTACGAGCAGTACTTC
CDR3 protein: CASSPASTYYEQYF

V gene: TRBV18
J gene: TRBJ2-1
clone size: .
D gene: .
CDR3 DNA: TGTGCCAGCTCACCACCGGGCCAGATATCCTACAATGAGCAGTTCTTC
CDR3 protein: CASSPPGQISYNEQFF

V gene: TRBV5-5
J gene: TRBJ2-1
clone size: .
D gene: TRBD1
CDR3 DNA: TGTGCCAGCAGCTCCAATATGGCAGGGGGTAGGTATGAGCAGTTCTTC
CDR3 protein: CASSSNMAGGRYEQFF

V gene: TRBV29-1
J gene: TRBJ1-3
clone size: .
D gene: .
CDR3 DNA: TGCAGCGTTGACGTAGGGACTGACGGAAACACCATATATTTT
CDR3 protein: CSVDVGTDGNTIYF

V gene: TRBV11-2
J gene: TRBJ2-3
clone size: .
D gene: TRBD2
CDR3 DNA: TGTGCCAGCAGCCGAACGGGGGGGGGCACAGATACGCAGTATTTT
CDR3 protein: CASSRTGGGTDTQYF

V gene: TRBV6-6
J gene: TRBJ1-5
clone size: .
D gene: .
CDR3 DNA: TGTGCCAGCACCTACGGGGGGGATCAGCCCCAGCATTTT
CDR3 protein: CASTYGGDQPQHF

V gene: TRBV19
J gene: TRBJ1-2
clone size: .
D gene: TRBD1
CDR3 DNA: TGTGCCACCGGACAGGACCGCTACTATGGCTACACCTTC
CDR3 protein: CATGQDRYYGYTF

V gene: TRBV6-6
J gene: TRBJ2-5
clone size: few
D gene: TRBD2
CDR3 DNA: TGTGCCAGCAGTCCCAGGACTAGCGGGGGGCTTGAGACCCAGTACTTC
CDR3 protein: CASSPRTSGGLETQYF

V gene: TRBV5-1
J gene: TRBJ2-2
clone size: .
D gene: TRBD1
CDR3 DNA: TGCGCCAGCAGCCCCCTGGGACAGGTCCCCGGGGAGCTGTTTTTT
CDR3 protein: CASSPLGQVPGELFF

V gene: TRBV25-1
J gene: TRBJ1-4
clone size: .
D gene: TRBD1
CDR3 DNA: TGTGCCAGCAGTGAATCCTCATCCTCGACAGGGTCTAATGAAAAACTGTTTTTT
CDR3 protein: CASSESSSSTGSNEKLFF

V gene: TRBV9
J gene: TRBJ1-2
clone size: many
D gene: TRBD1
CDR3 DNA: TGTGCCAGCAGCGTCCGACAGGGGACTAACTATGGCTACACCTTC
CDR3 protein: CASSVRQGTNYGYTF

V gene: TRBV11-2
J gene: TRBJ2-3
clone size: .
D gene: TRBD2
CDR3 DNA: TGTGCCAGCAGCTGGGGGACTAGCTATACCACAGATACGCAGTATTTT
CDR3 protein: CASSWGTSYTTDTQYF

V gene: TRBV5-1
J gene: TRBJ2-2
clone size: .
D gene: TRBD1
CDR3 DNA: TGCGCCAGCACCCCTGAGGGACAGGGGACCACCGGGGAGCTGTTTTTT
CDR3 protein: CASTPEGQGTTGELFF

V gene: TRBV4-3
J gene: TRBJ2-1
clone size: .
D gene: .
CDR3 DNA: TGCGCCAGCAGCCAAGCAGGCAACTCCTACAATGAGCAGTTCTTC
CDR3 protein: CASSQAGNSYNEQFF

V gene: TRBV6-5
J gene: TRBJ1-3
clone size: .
D gene: .
CDR3 DNA: TGTGCCAGCAGTAACTACAGGGAGCCTTCTGGAAACACCATATATTTT
CDR3 protein: CASSNYREPSGNTIYF